These T cell receptor beta chains were read from a single sample in a study of blood T cell repertoires in COVID-19. Here immunoSEQ multiplex PCR was the method, and the copy in TCRdb shows in-frame clones only, minus some. The profile shows about 230,000 clones, 70% to 85% of them singletons. The sequencing input was peripheral blood. The receptors here all came from a man aged 40-49 years who had recovered from COVID-19. Each CDR3 is given without its conserved first and last residue.

TRBV5-1	TRBJ1-2	ASSSSGLAGGYT
TRBV6-4	TRBJ1-2	ASSSGTGVNGYT
TRBV5-1	TRBJ2-5	ASSTGTGAGGTQY
TRBV18	TRBJ2-5	ASSPPGGIQETQY
TRBV6-2/TRBV6-3	TRBJ1-1	ASSAGSEAF
TRBV5-6	TRBJ1-4	ASSSPRGGVEATNEKLF
TRBV9	TRBJ2-5	ASSPHGGEGLGETQY
TRBV18	TRBJ2-7	ASSRTGAVASSYEQY
TRBV7-2	TRBJ2-7	ASSLDRAGIYEQY
TRBV6-2/TRBV6-3	TRBJ2-2	ASSYHGDTGELF
TRBV5-4	TRBJ2-1	ASSFGGVYNEQF
TRBV6-2/TRBV6-3	TRBJ2-1	ASSRGTSGRAVNEQF
TRBV6-2/TRBV6-3	TRBJ2-2	ASGRDRNTGELF